Listed here is a single T cell receptor (beta chain). Per the study methods: Nucleated cell counts were estimated from reference gene primer amplification. Profiled with immunoSEQ multiplex PCR; TCRdb holds only in-frame clones, not every one. The V and J calls and clone size were taken over from that table, and D and trimming were inferred from the DNA. The sample consists of roughly 45,000 clones, roughly 87% of them appearing once. This sample was taken from a study of blood T cell repertoires in COVID-19. Overall study context: Sites across the United States, Italy and Spain contributed samples from acute and convalescent COVID-19.

The CDR3 length is 16 residues. Per the germline V gene, CDR1 is SGHNT and CDR2 is YYREEE (reference sequence). V lost 4 bases to trimming and J lost 5 bases; unmatched junction nucleotides: 12. The sample taken for sequencing was peripheral blood. The chain has TRBV5-4 and TRBJ1-2; 9 positions agree with TRBD1. The receptor comes from an older woman with acute or convalescent COVID-19. The CDR3 sequence is CASSPEGTGRGYGYTF. The CDR3 DNA sequence: TGTGCCAGCAGCCCGGAAGGGACAGGGAGGGGATATGGCTACACCTTC.